The 14 T cell receptor beta chains below come from one sample, sequenced in a study of blood T cells in healthy people across ages. A second PCR of roughly 7 to 11 cycles used a sample-barcoded 5' primer and a J-beta primer mix. TCRdb fed the 5' RACE reads into MiXCR, producing one record per CDR3 protein. The repertoire holds around 580,000 distinct CDR3 sequences, with roughly 48% as singletons. What was sequenced was blood. The receptors here all came from an older man in good health.

The rearrangement uses TRBV27 and TRBJ2-5; tentative D call: TRBD1 (5 bases). The CDR3 loop spans 14 amino acids. Germline V gene data show CDR1 as MNHEY and CDR2 as SMNVEV (reference sequence). Trimming removed 2 bases from V and 11 bases from J, with 18 bases in between. As DNA, the CDR3 is TGTGCCAGCAGTTTAAATTTTGGGGCCTTTGAGCAGTACTTC. It translates to CASSLNFGAFEQYF.

This clonotype has a handful of counts. CDR3 residues: CASSEREGNLGEKLFF. The CDR3 nucleotides read TGTGCCAGCAGCGAAAGAGAAGGGAATCTGGGTGAAAAACTGTTTTTT. The chain is built from TRBV9 and TRBJ1-4, with unresolved D. V was trimmed by 3 bases and J by 7 bases, leaving 19 bases between them. Germline lookup yields CDR1 SGDLS and CDR2 YYNGEE. The CDR3 has 16 amino acids.

The genes are TRBV29-1 and TRBJ1-2; D gene ambiguous. V lost 7 bases to trimming and J lost 3 bases, with 12 bases between them. CDR1 and CDR2 (germline): SQVTM, ANQGSEA. The length of the CDR3 is 12 residues. The CDR3 here is CSAAGIDYGYTF. The CDR3 DNA follows: TGCAGCGCTGCGGGGATAGACTATGGCTACACCTTC.

This clonotype was seen more than once but under ten times. This chain connects TRBV20-1 to TRBJ2-7; 9 nucleotides agree with TRBD2. Per germline, CDR1 DFQATT and CDR2 SNEGSKA (reference sequence). The CDR3 is made up of 14 amino acids. The J segment lost 3 bases and the V segment lost 1 base, leaving 4 bases of the junction unmatched. CDR3 residues: CSARGVSGSYEQYF. The DNA of the CDR3 is TGCAGTGCTAGAGGTGTTAGCGGGAGCTACGAGCAGTACTTC.

This clonotype was seen a handful of times. The chain combines TRBV9 with TRBJ2-1; D gene ambiguous. Trimming shortened V by 3 bases and J by 9 bases, and 16 bases separated the two germline ends. Germline values: CDR1 SGDLS, CDR2 YYNGEE. The CDR3 is made up of 14 amino acids. CDR3 nucleotide sequence: TGTGCCAGCAGCGCTTGGACGGCCGGTGCTGAGCAGTTCTTC. It encodes CASSAWTAGAEQFF.

The chain recombines TRBV20-1 with TRBJ2-7; no clear D. V was pared by 0 bases and J by 0 bases, with 12 bases between. This CDR3 region has 15 residues. Per the germline V gene, CDR1 is DFQATT and CDR2 is SNEGSKA (reference sequence). This CDR3 is CSAREERRSSYEQYF. DNA for the CDR3: TGCAGTGCTAGAGAGGAGAGAAGGAGCTCCTACGAGCAGTACTTC.

To note about this clonotype: The junction departs from germline at one end; a sequencing error may be responsible. The V gene is TRBV20-1, the J gene TRBJ2-3; D is ambiguous. This CDR3 has 11 amino acids. CDR1 is DFQATT and CDR2 is SNEGSKA in the germline V gene (reference sequence). The CDR3 sequence is CSASVSDTRYF. The CDR3 nucleotides are TGCAGTGCTAGTGTGTCAGATACGCGGTATTTT.

This clonotype was counted at least ten times. The chain has TRBV6-5 and TRBJ1-2; D gene unclear. CDR1 is MNHEY, CDR2 SVGAGI, per germline. Trimming removed 0 bases at V and 3 bases at J, with 5 bases between. The CDR3 totals 13 residues. CDR3 nucleotide sequence: TGTGCCAGCAGTTACTCCGGGGACTATGGCTACACCTTC. Protein sequence: CASSYSGDYGYTF.

There are a few counts of this clonotype. V and J are TRBV7-9 and TRBJ2-7, with a tentative D call TRBD2 (6 bases). The germline V gene encodes CDR1 SEHNR and CDR2 FQNEAQ (reference sequence). The CDR3 is 15 residues long. The V end lost 4 bases, the J end lost 0 bases, and 13 bases lay between the germline ends. The CDR3 protein is CASSSGDFSSYEQYF. CDR3 bases: TGTGCCAGCAGCTCCGGGGACTTTAGCTCCTACGAGCAGTACTTC.

This clonotype was counted only a few times. This rearrangement joins TRBV9 to TRBJ2-5; 11 nucleotides line up with TRBD1. The DNA end lines up better with TRBJ2-7; the J call may be wrong. CDR3 length equals 14 residues. Germline assignment: CDR1 SGDLS and CDR2 YYNGEE. Here the CDR3 reads CASSQGQGAYEQYF. Here the CDR3 DNA reads TGTGCCAGCAGCCAAGGACAGGGGGCTTACGAGCAGTACTTC.

This clonotype was observed at least ten times. The chain links TRBV6-5 to TRBJ2-3; 9 nucleotides match TRBD2. V trimming: 6 bases; J trimming: 3 bases; junction bases outside the gene matches: 13. This CDR3 has 17 amino acids. The germline V gene has CDR1 MNHEY and CDR2 SVGAGI. The CDR3 nucleotides read TGTGCCAGCAGACCATCTTTCGCGGGAGGGCCGACAGATACGCAGTATTTT. Amino acids: CASRPSFAGGPTDTQYF.

This clonotype showed up just a few times. The rearrangement joins TRBV20-1 to TRBJ2-3, with D tentatively TRBD2 (5 bases). V was clipped by 6 bases and J by 2 bases, with 12 bases between them. This CDR3 region has 13 residues. CDR1 is DFQATT, CDR2 SNEGSKA, per germline (reference sequence). CDR3 sequence reads: CSAGLRATDTQYF. The CDR3 bases are TGCAGTGCCGGACTGAGGGCCACAGATACGCAGTATTTT.

The V and J genes are TRBV11-2 and TRBJ2-1, with a tentative D call TRBD1 (6 bases). The CDR3 length is 14 residues. The germline gives CDR1 SGHAT, CDR2 FQNNGV. V was trimmed by 5 bases and J by 5 bases, leaving 13 bases between them. This chain's CDR3 is CASSPRQENNEQFF. CDR3 in DNA: TGTGCCAGCAGCCCACGACAGGAGAACAATGAGCAGTTCTTC.

The chain carries TRBV5-1 and TRBJ2-7; TRBD1 matches 9 bases. There are 14 residues in the CDR3. The germline V gene has CDR1 SGHRS and CDR2 YFSETQ. Trimming at V came to 7 bases and at J to 5 bases, leaving 10 bases not matched to a gene. The DNA of the CDR3 is TGCGCCAGCGGAAACGGACAGGGGCTTGACGAGCAGTACTTC. This gives the protein CASGNGQGLDEQYF.